These T cell receptor beta chains were read from a single sample in a study of patients and donors after allogeneic stem cell transplantation. TCRdb reprocessed the RT-PCR reads via MiXCR and lists one record per CDR3 protein. The data hold more than 850,000 distinct CDR3 sequences, with roughly 17% observed a single time. Source material: blood, either unsorted or a sorted T cell fraction (not recorded which). The receptors were sampled from a human donor who was either an allogeneic HSCT recipient or a stem cell or donor lymphocyte infusion donor (not recorded which). It is not recorded whose cells these are; they may come from a transplant donor. Both conserved end residues are part of each CDR3. A D gene is named only where the DNA matches it firmly. Clone sizes are given selectively: once, few, many, or a class where the clone is expanded.

J: TRBJ2-1
V: TRBV2
D: -
size: once
DNA: TGTGCCAGCAGTGAAGCGTTTACCTCGGGGGAGCAGTTCTTC
CDR3: CASSEAFTSGEQFF

J: TRBJ2-3
V: TRBV7-3
D: TRBD1
size: -
DNA: TGTGCCAGCAGCTTGCTACCGGGACAGGCGCAGTATTTT
CDR3: CASSLLPGQAQYF

J: TRBJ2-7
V: TRBV7-9
D: -
size: few
DNA: TGTGCCAGCAGCTTGCAGGGATTGTATCACGAGCAGTACTTC
CDR3: CASSLQGLYHEQYF

J: TRBJ2-1
V: TRBV12-3/TRBV12-4
D: -
size: few
DNA: TGTGCCAGCAGAAACAGGGACGGGTTGGACCTATACAATGAGCAGTTCTTC
CDR3: CASRNRDGLDLYNEQFF

J: TRBJ2-1
V: TRBV10-3
D: -
size: -
DNA: TGTGCCATCAGTGTTCGGTGGGACCATGAGCAGTTCTTC
CDR3: CAISVRWDHEQFF

J: TRBJ2-1
V: TRBV12-3/TRBV12-4
D: TRBD2
size: few
DNA: TGTGCCAGCAGTCCTGGAGCGGGACTGTCCTACAATGAGCAGTTCTTC
CDR3: CASSPGAGLSYNEQFF

J: TRBJ2-2
V: TRBV12-3/TRBV12-4
D: -
size: many
DNA: TGTGCCAGCAGTTTCAAACTCAGCCGTGTCTTGCACGGGGAGCTGTTTTTT
CDR3: CASSFKLSRVLHGELFF

J: TRBJ2-1
V: TRBV20-1
D: TRBD2
size: -
DNA: TGCAGTGCTAGATTGTGGGGGGGAAGGAATGAGCAGTTCTTC
CDR3: CSARLWGGRNEQFF

J: TRBJ1-1
V: TRBV5-1
D: -
size: -
DNA: TGCGCCAGCAGCTTGGGGACACTATACATGAACACTGAAGCTTTCTTT
CDR3: CASSLGTLYMNTEAFF

J: TRBJ1-1
V: TRBV18
D: TRBD1
size: few
DNA: TGTGCCAGCTCACCAACCCCTCGACAGGGGCAGAACACTGAAGCTTTCTTT
CDR3: CASSPTPRQGQNTEAFF

J: TRBJ1-4
V: TRBV12-3/TRBV12-4
D: -
size: -
DNA: TGTGCCAGCAGTACGATTAAGGGAAGGGCGGAAAAACTGTTTTTT
CDR3: CASSTIKGRAEKLFF

J: TRBJ2-7
V: TRBV5-1
D: TRBD1
size: many
DNA: TGCGCCAGCCGTACCGGGACAGCAACCTACGAGCAGTACTTC
CDR3: CASRTGTATYEQYF

J: TRBJ2-1
V: TRBV20-1
D: -
size: few
DNA: TGCAGTGCTAGAGATCGAGTAGGGGCCTACAATGAGCAGTTCTTC
CDR3: CSARDRVGAYNEQFF

J: TRBJ2-1
V: TRBV21-1
D: -
size: few
DNA: TGTGCCAGCAGCGGCCCCCGGGACGAGACCTACAATGAGCAGTTCTTC
CDR3: CASSGPRDETYNEQFF

J: TRBJ2-2
V: TRBV9
D: -
size: -
DNA: TGTGCCAGCAGCGCCCTAGGTAACACCGGGGAGCTGTTTTTT
CDR3: CASSALGNTGELFF

J: TRBJ1-1
V: TRBV12-3/TRBV12-4
D: -
size: -
DNA: TGTGCCAGCAGAATCGTAAACACTGAAGCTTTCTTT
CDR3: CASRIVNTEAFF

J: TRBJ2-1
V: TRBV11-1
D: TRBD1
size: many
DNA: TGTGCCAGCAGCGACTACAGGGGGCCCTACCTCTGGGGAGATGAGCAGTTCTTC
CDR3: CASSDYRGPYLWGDEQFF

J: TRBJ1-6
V: TRBV30
D: -
size: -
DNA: TGTGCCTGGATGTGGGGGGAGAATTCACCCCTCCACTTT
CDR3: CAWMWGENSPLHF

J: TRBJ1-6
V: TRBV20-1
D: TRBD1
size: -
DNA: TGCAGTGCTAGTCAGGACAGGGGTTCACCCCTCCACTTT
CDR3: CSASQDRGSPLHF

J: TRBJ2-1
V: TRBV4-1
D: TRBD1
size: few
DNA: TGCGCCAGCAGCCACCACAGGGGCCGCTCCTACAATGAGCAGTTCTTC
CDR3: CASSHHRGRSYNEQFF

J: TRBJ1-2
V: TRBV29-1
D: TRBD1
size: -
DNA: TGCAGCGTGGACCGACAGGGCGCCTATGGCTACACCTTC
CDR3: CSVDRQGAYGYTF

J: TRBJ2-7
V: TRBV7-6
D: -
size: few
DNA: TGTGCCAGCAGCGCCTATAGCGCCCCGGCCTACGAGCAGTACTTC
CDR3: CASSAYSAPAYEQYF

J: TRBJ1-2
V: TRBV12-3/TRBV12-4
D: -
size: -
DNA: TGTGCCAGCAGTTTAGCGCTCACGGATTCGGGTCTCTATGGCTACACCTTC
CDR3: CASSLALTDSGLYGYTF

J: TRBJ2-5
V: TRBV4-1
D: -
size: -
DNA: TGCGCCAGCAGACCCGACAGGATGTCCTCAGAGACCCAGTACTTC
CDR3: CASRPDRMSSETQYF

J: TRBJ2-3
V: TRBV9
D: -
size: -
DNA: TGTGCCAGCAGCGTAGCTACGGGTAGGACAGATACGCAGTATTTT
CDR3: CASSVATGRTDTQYF

J: TRBJ2-2
V: TRBV6-1
D: -
size: few
DNA: TGTGCCAGCAGAAGGGAGACAAACACCGGGGAGCTGTTTTTT
CDR3: CASRRETNTGELFF

J: TRBJ2-5
V: TRBV6-5
D: -
size: few
DNA: TGTGCCATACGCAACGGGGAGACCCAGTACTTC
CDR3: CAIRNGETQYF

J: TRBJ2-7
V: TRBV3-1
D: TRBD1
size: -
DNA: TGTGCCAGCAGCCGAAACAGCGGGGACAGGGGAAGGTACGAGCAGTACTTC
CDR3: CASSRNSGDRGRYEQYF

J: TRBJ1-2
V: TRBV29-1
D: TRBD1
size: many
DNA: TGCAGCGTTACTGACAGGGACGGGGGCTACACCTTC
CDR3: CSVTDRDGGYTF

J: TRBJ2-3
V: TRBV12-3/TRBV12-4
D: TRBD2
size: -
DNA: TGTGCCAGCAGTTTTAGCGGGAGAATAGATACGCAGTATTTT
CDR3: CASSFSGRIDTQYF

J: TRBJ2-1
V: TRBV10-3
D: TRBD2
size: few
DNA: TGTGCCATCACTCCCCTAGCGGGAGGGAATTACAATGAGCAGTTCTTC
CDR3: CAITPLAGGNYNEQFF

J: TRBJ1-3
V: TRBV12-3/TRBV12-4
D: TRBD1
size: few
DNA: TGTGCCAGCAGTTTAACCCCCGGGACAGGGGGACCGGGAAACACCATATATTTT
CDR3: CASSLTPGTGGPGNTIYF

J: TRBJ2-5
V: TRBV6-1
D: TRBD2
size: -
DNA: TGTGCCAGCAGCCGGAGACTAGCGGGGGGGCAAGAGACCCAGTACTTC
CDR3: CASSRRLAGGQETQYF

J: TRBJ2-7
V: TRBV24-1
D: -
size: -
DNA: TGTGCCACCAGTGACCGCACGGGATCCAGCTCCTACGAGCAGTACTTC
CDR3: CATSDRTGSSSYEQYF

J: TRBJ2-1
V: TRBV24-1
D: TRBD2
size: few
DNA: TGTGCCACCAGTGATCTACCCCGGTCTAGCGGGAGTGCTGATGAGCAGTTCTTC
CDR3: CATSDLPRSSGSADEQFF

J: TRBJ2-3
V: TRBV5-6
D: -
size: -
DNA: TGTGCCAGCAGCTTGGGGGTGACTCTACAACATAGCACAGATACGCAGTATTTT
CDR3: CASSLGVTLQHSTDTQYF

J: TRBJ1-2
V: TRBV6-2/TRBV6-3
D: -
size: few
DNA: TGTGCCAGCGACCCCAGGCGTGGGACATCTGTCTATGGCTACACCTTC
CDR3: CASDPRRGTSVYGYTF

J: TRBJ2-7
V: TRBV12-3/TRBV12-4
D: TRBD2
size: many
DNA: TGTGCCAGCAGCAGGACTAGCGGGGGGGCCTACGAGCAGTACTTC
CDR3: CASSRTSGGAYEQYF

J: TRBJ2-1
V: TRBV25-1
D: TRBD2
size: -
DNA: TGTGCCAGCAGTGTACTAGCGGGCCCGAGCTCCTACAATGAGCAGTTCTTC
CDR3: CASSVLAGPSSYNEQFF

J: TRBJ1-6
V: TRBV5-1
D: -
size: -
DNA: TGCGCCAGTCAAGGCCTCCCTGGTTCACCCCTCCACTTT
CDR3: CASQGLPGSPLHF

J: TRBJ1-5
V: TRBV7-6
D: -
size: -
DNA: TGTGCCAGCAGCTCCCGTGTTACGTCGGGCAATCAGCCCCAGCATTTT
CDR3: CASSSRVTSGNQPQHF

J: TRBJ1-3
V: TRBV5-1
D: TRBD1
size: -
DNA: TGCGCCAGCAGCCCCGGGGGGACAGCGGTGAGCTCTGGAAACACCATATATTTT
CDR3: CASSPGGTAVSSGNTIYF

J: TRBJ1-5
V: TRBV6-1
D: -
size: -
DNA: TGTGCCAGCAGTGAACGACGGCAGGACCCCAATCAGCCCCAGCATTTT
CDR3: CASSERRQDPNQPQHF

J: TRBJ2-1
V: TRBV19
D: TRBD2
size: -
DNA: TGTGCCAGTACTCCCACCCCTAGCGGGGGCTACAATGAGCAGTTCTTC
CDR3: CASTPTPSGGYNEQFF

J: TRBJ2-2
V: TRBV20-1
D: TRBD2
size: many
DNA: TGCAGTGCTAGTCGCGGGAGCCTCTCGATGGGGGAGCTGTTTTTT
CDR3: CSASRGSLSMGELFF

J: TRBJ2-7
V: TRBV3-1
D: -
size: -
DNA: TGTGCCAGCAGCCAAGATCCGCTAGCCTACGAGCAGTACTTC
CDR3: CASSQDPLAYEQYF

J: TRBJ2-7
V: TRBV20-1
D: -
size: few
DNA: TGCAGTGCACCTAGGGTAGGATCCCCCCTGGGGGAGCAGTACTTC
CDR3: CSAPRVGSPLGEQYF

J: TRBJ1-1
V: TRBV20-1
D: -
size: few
DNA: TGCAGTGCACCCAGGACAGTGAACACTGAAGCTTTCTTT
CDR3: CSAPRTVNTEAFF

J: TRBJ1-2
V: TRBV6-5
D: -
size: -
DNA: TGTGCCAGCAGTTTTAGTCCCGGGTCAGCTAACTATGGCTACACCTTC
CDR3: CASSFSPGSANYGYTF

J: TRBJ1-3
V: TRBV4-1
D: -
size: -
DNA: TGCGCCAGCAGCCTCAGACAGGACTCTCCCTCTGGAAACACCATATATTTT
CDR3: CASSLRQDSPSGNTIYF

J: TRBJ1-1
V: TRBV20-1
D: -
size: -
DNA: TGCAGTGTCCGCTGGCCGGGATCGGACACTGAAGCTTTCTTT
CDR3: CSVRWPGSDTEAFF

J: TRBJ2-5
V: TRBV28
D: TRBD2
size: -
DNA: TGTGCCAGCGGAGAGTCGGGACTAGCGGGCCAAGAGACCCAGTACTTC
CDR3: CASGESGLAGQETQYF

J: TRBJ2-3
V: TRBV21-1
D: -
size: few
DNA: TGTGCCAGCCTTGGGGGGGGAGCAGATACGCAGTATTTT
CDR3: CASLGGGADTQYF

J: TRBJ1-1
V: TRBV16
D: -
size: -
DNA: TGTGCCAGCACCACAGGGAGTTCTGAAGCTTTCTTT
CDR3: CASTTGSSEAFF

J: TRBJ1-2
V: TRBV12-3/TRBV12-4
D: TRBD1
size: -
DNA: TGTGCCAGCAGTGGACAGGGGGCGGATGGCTACACCTTC
CDR3: CASSGQGADGYTF

J: TRBJ1-5
V: TRBV7-2
D: -
size: -
DNA: TGTGCCAGCAGCTTAGCGCTTGATAGGTACAATCAGCCCCAGCATTTT
CDR3: CASSLALDRYNQPQHF

J: TRBJ1-5
V: TRBV6-5
D: -
size: -
DNA: TGTGCCAGCAGTTACGATTACGGGTATCAGCCCCAGCATTTT
CDR3: CASSYDYGYQPQHF

J: TRBJ2-7
V: TRBV7-2
D: -
size: -
DNA: TGTGCCAGCATCCCCGACAGTCCCTCCTACGAGCAGTACTTC
CDR3: CASIPDSPSYEQYF

J: TRBJ2-7
V: TRBV29-1
D: TRBD1
size: few
DNA: TGCAGCGCCGAGTTGACAGGGGGCGACGAGCAGTACTTC
CDR3: CSAELTGGDEQYF

J: TRBJ2-1
V: TRBV15
D: -
size: many
DNA: TGTGCCACCCGGCAGGGGACCGAGTACAATGAGCAGTTCTTC
CDR3: CATRQGTEYNEQFF